This T cell receptor beta chain was retrieved from a study of T-cell reconstitution after alpha-beta-depleted transplantation in children (dated by TCRdb to 2016 to 2017). Notes on the research overall: T-cell immune reconstitution after TCRalphabeta/CD19-depleted allogeneic hematopoietic cell transplantation in children was quantitatively tracked in the study by means of TCR repertoire profiling. On the study overall, not on this receptor specifically: The frequencies of hyperexpanded clones fell over the following months, and after one year, T-cell counts and TCRbeta diversity were mostly attributed to newly produced T cells. The apparently early recovery of alphabetaT-cell counts about two months after transplant reportedly depended on only several hundred rapidly expanded clones that came from non-depleted graft cells. In some patients, high TCRbeta diversity at day 60 was attributed to recipient T cells and intrathymic progenitors that had survived conditioning.

Library construction relied on PCR. These reads were obtained on an Illumina HiSeq 2500. TCR libraries were prepared with molecular barcoding, using unique molecular identifiers to normalize TCRbeta repertoire quantification. The public reads were quality trimmed at Q25 with fastp and then assembled into clones with MiXCR by TCRdb, keeping productive beta chains. Identical CDR3 protein sequences are pooled into one entry, listed with their most common genes and DNA. In all, the sample holds hundreds of thousands of distinct CDR3 sequences, and about an eighth of those were seen once. The ten largest clones represent 0.79% of the sample. The sample's treatment or condition label, decoded: allogeneic hematopoietic cell transplantation with graft depleted of TCRalphabeta T cells and CD19 B cells. Transplant recipients were children who received TCRalphabeta/CD19-depleted allogeneic hematopoietic cell grafts.

Points on this clonotype: Its cognate antigen has yet to be identified. No clone much larger than this one lies a single base away; base qualities are absent.

V is clipped by 2 bases and J by 4 bases, and the sequence between their germline boundaries is 13 bases long. Inclusive of the bounding cysteine and phenylalanine, the CDR3 is 14 residues long. Solely the CDR3 DNA is kept, with 42 bases framed from the first base. CDR1 and CDR2 are drawn from the germline V gene: SGHRS, YFSETQ. This sequence originates from a girl aged 2 to 9 with congenital amegakaryocytic thrombocytopenia, due to receive a stem cell transplant. This sample comprised PBMCs, obtained before TCRalphabeta/CD19-depleted stem cell transplant. This sequence uses TRBV5-1 and TRBJ2-7; the D region possibly corresponds to TRBD2 (5 bases align). The sequence in DNA is TGCGCCAGCAGCTTCTACGGGGTAAATTACGAGCAGTACTTC. Its translation is CASSFYGVNYEQYF.